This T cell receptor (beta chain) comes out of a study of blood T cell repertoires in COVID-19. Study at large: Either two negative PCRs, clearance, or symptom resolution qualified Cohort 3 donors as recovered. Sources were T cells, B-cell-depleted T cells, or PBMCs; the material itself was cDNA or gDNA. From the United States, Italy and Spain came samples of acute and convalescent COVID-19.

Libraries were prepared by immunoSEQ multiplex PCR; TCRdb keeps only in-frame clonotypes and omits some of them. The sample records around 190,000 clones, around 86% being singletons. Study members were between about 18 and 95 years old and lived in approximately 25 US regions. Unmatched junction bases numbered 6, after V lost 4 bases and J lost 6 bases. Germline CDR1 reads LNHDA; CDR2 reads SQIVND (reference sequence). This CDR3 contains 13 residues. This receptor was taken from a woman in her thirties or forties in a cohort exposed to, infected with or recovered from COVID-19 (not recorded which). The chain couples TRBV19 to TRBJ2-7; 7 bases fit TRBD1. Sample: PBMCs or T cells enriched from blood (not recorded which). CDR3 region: CASSRGPGGEQYF. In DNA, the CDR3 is TGTGCCAGTAGTAGGGGGCCAGGGGGCGAGCAGTACTTC.